The source of this T cell receptor (beta chain) is a study of blood T cell repertoires in COVID-19. Trimming shortened V by 2 bases and J by 9 bases, and 12 bases separated the two germline ends. The CDR3 consists of 13 residues. Germline V gene data show CDR1 as MNHEY and CDR2 as SVGEGT. TCRdb's copy holds only in-frame clones and misses some; the assay was immunoSEQ multiplex PCR. This table has about 300,000 clones, around 84% appearing once. The chain links TRBV6-2 or TRBV6-3 to TRBJ2-3; D not resolved. Sequenced material: PBMCs or T cells enriched from blood (not recorded which). The clonotype originates from a woman aged 45-59 years who had recovered from COVID-19. CDR3 sequence (DNA): TGTGCCAGCAGTTACAATAACGCGTTGACGCAGTATTTT. Its translation: CASSYNNALTQYF.